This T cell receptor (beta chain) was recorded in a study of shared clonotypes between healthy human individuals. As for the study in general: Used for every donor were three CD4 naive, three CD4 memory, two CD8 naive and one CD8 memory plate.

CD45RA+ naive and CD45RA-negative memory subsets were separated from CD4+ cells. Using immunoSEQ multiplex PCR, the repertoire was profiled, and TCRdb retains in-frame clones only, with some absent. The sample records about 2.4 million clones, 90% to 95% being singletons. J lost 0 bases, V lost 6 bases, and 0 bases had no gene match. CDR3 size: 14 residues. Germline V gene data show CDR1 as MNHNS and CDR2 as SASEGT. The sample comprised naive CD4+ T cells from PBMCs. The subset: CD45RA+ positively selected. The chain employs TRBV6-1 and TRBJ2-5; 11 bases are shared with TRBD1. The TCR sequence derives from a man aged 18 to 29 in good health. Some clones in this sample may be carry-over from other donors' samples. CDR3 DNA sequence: TGTGCCAGCAGGGGACAGGGGGACCAAGAGACCCAGTACTTC. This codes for CASRGQGDQETQYF.